Each of the 8 T cell receptor beta chains below was sequenced from the same sample in a study of blood T cell repertoires in COVID-19. Data came from immunoSEQ multiplex PCR; TCRdb stores just in-frame clones and leaves some out. The table lists roughly 280,000 clones, 75% to 90% of them singletons, with approximately 10% in the top ten. Sample: peripheral blood. Every receptor here comes from a woman between 70 and 85 years old with acute or convalescent COVID-19.

The chain is built from TRBV24-1 and TRBJ2-3; possible D gene TRBD2, 5 bases. V dropped 7 bases and J dropped 0 bases, with 10 bases sitting between them. Looked up from germline, CDR1 is KGHDR and CDR2 is SFDVKD. The CDR3 runs to 14 residues. In nucleotides, the CDR3 is TGTGCCACCAGCCCAAGCGGTAGCACAGATACGCAGTATTTT. Translation gives CATSPSGSTDTQYF.

This chain connects TRBV11-2 to TRBJ1-1, with a tentative D call TRBD1 (6 bases). V lost 7 bases and J lost 2, with 14 bases in between. Germline values: CDR1 SGHAT, CDR2 FQNNGV. This CDR3 is built from 14 residues. The CDR3, as DNA: TGTGCCAGCATCAACAGGGACGAAAACACTGAAGCTTTCTTT. Translation: CASINRDENTEAFF.

V gene TRBV25-1 combines with J gene TRBJ2-1, with TRBD2 matching 15 bases. The CDR3 has 17 amino acids. The V gene's germline CDR1 is MGHDK and CDR2 SYGVNS. V lost 1 base to trimming and J lost 6 bases; unmatched junction nucleotides: 4. The CDR3 is CASSELGLAGGANEQFF. CDR3 coding DNA: TGTGCCAGCAGTGAATTAGGACTAGCGGGGGGGGCCAATGAGCAGTTCTTC.

This rearrangement joins TRBV7-2 to TRBJ2-3; 8 nucleotides align to TRBD2. This CDR3 spans 16 amino acids. The germline V gene has CDR1 SGHTA and CDR2 FQGNSA. J was trimmed by 2 bases and V by 4 bases; bases with no gene match: 8. The CDR3 is CASSSVAGSPTDTQYF. CDR3 bases: TGTGCCAGCAGCTCCGTAGCGGGGAGCCCCACAGATACGCAGTATTTT.

The chain carries TRBV6-5 and TRBJ2-2; tentatively, D is TRBD1 (6 bases). This CDR3 contains 16 residues. In germline, CDR1 is MNHEY, CDR2 SVGAGI. The ends were cut back, 0 bases at V and 5 bases at J, with 13 bases in the middle. The CDR3 DNA reads TGTGCCAGCAGTTACTCGAGGGGGTTAGGGACCGGGGAGCTGTTTTTT. Its translation is CASSYSRGLGTGELFF.

The rearrangement uses TRBV9 and TRBJ1-1; D is uncertain. This CDR3 comprises 13 residues. Germline lookup yields CDR1 SGDLS and CDR2 YYNGEE. The germline V and J ends were trimmed by 0 bases and 7 bases, with 10 bases remaining between them. The CDR3 sequence is CASSVDSLDEAFF. In DNA form, the CDR3 reads TGTGCCAGCAGCGTAGATAGTCTTGATGAAGCTTTCTTT.

V usage is TRBV15 and J usage is TRBJ1-1; D remains ambiguous. Germline values: CDR1 LNHNV, CDR2 YYDKDF (reference sequence). This CDR3 is 14 amino acids long. Deletions cut 4 bases from V and 5 bases from J, with 14 bases between. The CDR3 bases are TGTGCCACCAGCACGGGCGGGATATCAACTGAAGCTTTCTTT. Amino acid sequence: CATSTGGISTEAFF.

The rearrangement joins TRBV5-4 to TRBJ1-3, with a tentative D call TRBD1 (6 bases). The CDR3 covers 14 residues. The V gene lost 3 bases and the J gene lost 6 bases, with 13 bases spanning the gap. Looked up from germline, CDR1 is SGHNT and CDR2 is YYREEE (reference sequence). The CDR3 spells CASSSRQASNTIYF. The CDR3 region has the DNA TGTGCCAGCAGCTCCCGACAGGCCTCAAACACCATATATTTT.